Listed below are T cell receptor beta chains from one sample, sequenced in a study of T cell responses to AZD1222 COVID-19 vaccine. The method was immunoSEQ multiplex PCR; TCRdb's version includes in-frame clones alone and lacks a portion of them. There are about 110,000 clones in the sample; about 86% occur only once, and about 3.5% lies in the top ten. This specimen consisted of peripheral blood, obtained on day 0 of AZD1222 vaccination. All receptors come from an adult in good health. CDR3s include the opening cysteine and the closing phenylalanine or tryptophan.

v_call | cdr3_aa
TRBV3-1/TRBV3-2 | CASSLYNEQFF
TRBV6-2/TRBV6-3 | CASSGRDNEQFF
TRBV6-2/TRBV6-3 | CASSLRAENTEAFF
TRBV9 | CASSATGVEQFF
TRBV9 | CASSRGNTEAFF
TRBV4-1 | CASSLGLARGRSGNTIYF
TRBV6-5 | CASSGFGQGKDGYTF
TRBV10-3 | CAARGFSGDSTDTQYF
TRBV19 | CASKGLTGRGEQFF
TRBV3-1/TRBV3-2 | CASSRTSRSDTQYF
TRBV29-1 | CSVYTGPDTQYF
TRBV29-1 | CSVKEGGNSPLHF